A single sample is the source of the 21 T cell receptor beta chains below, sequenced in a study of T cells expressing NK-cell markers (TCRdb year 2020). The method was 5' RACE. The reads were generated on an Illumina HiSeq 2000. TCRdb reprocessed the reads and provides one entry for every CDR3 protein sequence; no DNA is given. The table kept for this sample lists over 200,000 distinct CDR3 sequences. About 0.4% of the sample belongs to the ten largest clones. The sample taken for sequencing was blood T cells: a sorted CD56 or NKG2C T cell subset, CD4+ or CD8+ T cells, or bulk PBMC T cells (not recorded which). These receptors were obtained from a man younger than 35 in good health. Donor details come from another sample of the same person, matched by shared clones.

The chain carries TRBV30 and TRBJ2-3; TCRdb's D call, TRBD2, is unchecked because there is no DNA. The CDR3 has 14 residues. Germline assignment: CDR1 GTSNPN and CDR2 SVGIG (reference sequence). CDR3 amino acids: CAWILAGSTDTQYF.

The chain's CDR3 is CASSLSRTSGRTDTQYF. V gene TRBV7-8 combines with J gene TRBJ2-3; with no DNA, the TCRdb D assignment of TRBD2 cannot be verified. Germline-derived CDR1 and CDR2 are SGHVS and FQNEAQ. This CDR3 region has 17 residues.

The genes are TRBV6-1 and TRBJ1-2. Germline-derived CDR1 and CDR2 are MNHNS and SASEGT. The length of the CDR3 is 13 residues. CDR3 region: CASTEGRRGGYTF.

This chain links TRBV19 with TRBJ2-5; TCRdb picks TRBD2, but there is no DNA to check that call. Germline assignment: CDR1 LNHDA and CDR2 SQIVND (reference sequence). The CDR3 contains 15 residues. The CDR3 reads CASSLVAGYQETQYF.

This sequence joins TRBV12-3 or TRBV12-4 and TRBJ2-3. This CDR3 has 14 amino acids. CDR3 loop: CASRSMLFTDTQYF.

The CDR3 is CASRLATRTPLWNEQFF. The chain carries TRBV28 and TRBJ2-1; TCRdb's assignment of TRBD2 cannot be checked, as there is no DNA. Germline V gene lookup returns CDR1 MDHEN and CDR2 SYDVKM. This CDR3 spans 17 amino acids.

This chain uses TRBV7-9 with TRBJ2-1; TCRdb calls TRBD1, which cannot be checked without DNA. The CDR3 is 12 amino acids. Germline lookup yields CDR1 SEHNR and CDR2 FQNEAQ (reference sequence). The CDR3 loop is CASSPWVGEQFF.

The chain employs TRBV7-2 and TRBJ2-7; the D call of TRBD2 rests on TCRdb alone, since no DNA is present to check it. The germline CDR1 and CDR2 sequences are SGHTA and FQGNSA. The CDR3 runs to 15 residues. CDR3 in amino acids: CASSLASGRLIEQYF.

The chain recombines TRBV12-5 with TRBJ2-1; the TRBD1 assignment by TCRdb is unverifiable without DNA. The CDR3 runs to 19 residues. The germline V gene has CDR1 LGHNT and CDR2 FRNRAP. CDR3 residues: CASGGMGGRDRSSYNEQFF.

V gene TRBV7-9 combines with J gene TRBJ1-3. The germline CDR1 and CDR2 sequences are SEHNR and FQNEAQ (reference sequence). The CDR3 loop spans 12 amino acids. CDR3 protein: CASSLIEVAIYF.

The chain combines TRBV6-4 with TRBJ2-1; TCRdb designates TRBD1, a call that cannot be tested without DNA. The CDR3 contains 16 residues. CDR1 and CDR2 (germline): MRHNA, SNTAGT. CDR3 amino acids: CASSVSGQGSYNEQFF.

V is TRBV5-1 and J is TRBJ2-1; no DNA is available, so the TRBD2 call from TCRdb remains unchecked. Germline V CDR1 and CDR2: SGHRS, YFSETQ. This CDR3 spans 16 amino acids. CDR3 amino acids: CASSFLAGGLLSEQFF.

The V gene is TRBV5-6, the J gene TRBJ2-7; TCRdb names TRBD1, which stays unverified in the absence of DNA. CDR1 is SGHDT and CDR2 is YYEEEE in the germline V gene. This CDR3 contains 16 residues. The CDR3 loop is CASSAKGQGGSHEQYF. The whole variable domain, filled in from reference TRBV5-6 and TRBJ2-7, reads DAGVTQSPTHLIKTRGQQVTLRCSPKSGHDTVSWYQQALGQGPQFIFQYYEEEERQRGNFPDRFSGHQFPNYSSELNVNALLLGDSALYLCASSAKGQGGSHEQYFGPGTRLTVT.

The chain couples TRBV30 to TRBJ1-1; TCRdb reports TRBD1, a call that lacks DNA to check it against. CDR3 length equals 13 residues. Germline-derived CDR1 and CDR2 are GTSNPN and SVGIG (reference sequence). This chain's CDR3 is CAWTGHRATEAFF.

J is TRBJ2-1 and V is TRBV2. This CDR3 contains 16 residues. Germline assignment: CDR1 SNHLY and CDR2 FYNNEI. The CDR3: CASSEGPISSYNEQFF.

The chain has TRBV5-8 and TRBJ2-3; TCRdb lists TRBD1, though no DNA is available to test this call. Germline V gene sequence: CDR1 SGHTS, CDR2 YDEGEE. The CDR3 has 14 amino acids. The CDR3 protein is CASSWTGFTDTQYF.

The chain is built from TRBV6-5 and TRBJ1-5. Germline V gene lookup returns CDR1 MNHEY and CDR2 SVGAGI. CDR3 length equals 12 residues. The chain's CDR3 is CASRGQDQPQHF.

V and J are TRBV20-1 and TRBJ1-1; TCRdb lists TRBD1, though no DNA is available to test this call. Looked up from germline, CDR1 is DFQATT and CDR2 is SNEGSKA (reference sequence). The CDR3 runs to 14 residues. CDR3 sequence: CSARQGASDTEAFF.

This sequence joins TRBV7-2 and TRBJ2-1. Germline V gene lookup returns CDR1 SGHTA and CDR2 FQGNSA. The CDR3 has 13 residues. This CDR3 reads CASRLRAYNEQFF.

This chain uses TRBV4-2 with TRBJ2-7; absent DNA, TCRdb's TRBD2 call cannot be checked. This CDR3 is built from 11 residues. CDR1 and CDR2 (germline): LGHNA, YNFKEQ. The CDR3 reads CASRRGPRGYF.

The V call is TRBV29-1, the J call TRBJ2-7. The CDR3 is 11 amino acids. CDR1 and CDR2 from the germline V gene are SQVTM and ANQGSEA. CDR3 loop: CSVADSYEQYF.